The clone carrying this T cell receptor beta chain occurred a few times. Its antigen is undetermined. The data belong to a study of post-analysis software for immune sequencing data. CDR3 size: 14 residues. CDR1 and CDR2 from the germline V gene are MNHNS and SASEGT. V dropped 7 bases and J dropped 3; count of bases not matched to a gene: 5. Findings and caveats of the study: Multiple sclerosis patients showed significantly lower normalized Chao1 diversity than controls did. In patients, about five TRBV segments were more frequent than in controls, with TRBV5-6, TRBV5-1 and TRBV20-1 among them.

Unique molecular identifiers featured in each of the TCR beta cDNA libraries. TCRdb passed the PCR reads through MiXCR, listing each CDR3 protein once. In the table there are a few hundred thousand distinct CDR3 sequences, around 40% of which are singletons. The V gene is TRBV6-1, the J gene TRBJ2-1, with TRBD1 identical over 8 bases. The source material was blood. This TCR was recovered from a girl under 18 with multiple sclerosis. CDR3 nucleotides: TGTGCCAGCATCACGGGACAGGACTACAATGAGCAGTTCTTC. This encodes CASITGQDYNEQFF.